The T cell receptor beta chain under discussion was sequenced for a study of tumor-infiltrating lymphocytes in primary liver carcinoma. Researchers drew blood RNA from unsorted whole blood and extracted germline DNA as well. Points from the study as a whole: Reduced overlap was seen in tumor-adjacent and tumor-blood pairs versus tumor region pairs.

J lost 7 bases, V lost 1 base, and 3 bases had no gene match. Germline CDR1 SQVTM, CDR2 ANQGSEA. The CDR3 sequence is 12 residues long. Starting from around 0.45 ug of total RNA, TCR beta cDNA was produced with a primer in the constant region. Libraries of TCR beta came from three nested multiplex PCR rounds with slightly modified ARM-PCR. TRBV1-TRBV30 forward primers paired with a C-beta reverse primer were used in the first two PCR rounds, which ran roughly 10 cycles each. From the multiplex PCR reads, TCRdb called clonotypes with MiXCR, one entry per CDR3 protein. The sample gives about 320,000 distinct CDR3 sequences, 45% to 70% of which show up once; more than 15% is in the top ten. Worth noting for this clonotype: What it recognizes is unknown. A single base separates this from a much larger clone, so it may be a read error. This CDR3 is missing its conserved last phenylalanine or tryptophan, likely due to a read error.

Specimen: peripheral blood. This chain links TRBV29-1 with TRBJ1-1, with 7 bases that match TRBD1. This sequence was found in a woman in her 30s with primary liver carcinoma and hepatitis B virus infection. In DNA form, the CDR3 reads TGCAGCGTTGAAGGGTGGGACAGTGAAGCTTTCATT. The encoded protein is CSVEGWDSEAFI.